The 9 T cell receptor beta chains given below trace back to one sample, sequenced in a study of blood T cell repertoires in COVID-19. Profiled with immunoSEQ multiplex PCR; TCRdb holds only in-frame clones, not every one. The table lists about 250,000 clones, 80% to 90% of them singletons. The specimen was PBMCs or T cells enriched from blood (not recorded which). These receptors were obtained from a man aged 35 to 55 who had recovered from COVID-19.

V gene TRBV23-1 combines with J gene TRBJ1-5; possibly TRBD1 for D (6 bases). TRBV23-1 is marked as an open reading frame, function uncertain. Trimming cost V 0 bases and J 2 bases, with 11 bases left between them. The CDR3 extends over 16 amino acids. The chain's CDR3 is CASSQSGQCGNQPQHF. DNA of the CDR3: TGCGCCAGCAGTCAATCCGGACAGTGTGGCAATCAGCCCCAGCATTTT.

The CDR3 loop is CASSLESSGDNEQFF. The CDR3 DNA follows: TGTGCCAGCAGCTTGGAGTCTAGCGGAGACAATGAGCAGTTCTTC. The chain links TRBV9 to TRBJ2-1; the match to TRBD2 covers 7 bases. This CDR3 region has 15 residues. Germline assignment: CDR1 SGDLS and CDR2 YYNGEE. V shed 4 bases, J shed 5 bases, and the junction held 9 bases outside the gene matches.

Written as DNA, the CDR3 is TGTGCCAGCAGCCTACAGGTTTACGAGCAGTACTTC. Protein product: CASSLQVYEQYF. V and J are TRBV5-6 and TRBJ2-7; D might be TRBD1 (5 bases). The CDR3 totals 12 residues. Germline V lookup: CDR1 SGHDT, CDR2 YYEEEE. Between the trimmed V and J ends, which lost 4 bases and 4 bases, there was a span of 9 bases.

CDR3 protein: CTSIEGGPSVLNTEAFF. CDR3 sequence (DNA): TGCACCAGCATCGAGGGCGGGCCCAGCGTCTTGAACACTGAAGCTTTCTTT. The V gene is TRBV1, the J gene TRBJ1-1. TRBV1 is a pseudogene segment. The CDR3 has 17 amino acids.

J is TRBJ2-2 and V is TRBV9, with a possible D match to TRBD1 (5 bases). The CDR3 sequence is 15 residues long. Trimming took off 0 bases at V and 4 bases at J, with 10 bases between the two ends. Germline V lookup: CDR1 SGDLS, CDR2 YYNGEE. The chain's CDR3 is CASSVVSGFTGELFF. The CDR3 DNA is TGTGCCAGCAGCGTAGTTTCAGGGTTCACCGGGGAGCTGTTTTTT.

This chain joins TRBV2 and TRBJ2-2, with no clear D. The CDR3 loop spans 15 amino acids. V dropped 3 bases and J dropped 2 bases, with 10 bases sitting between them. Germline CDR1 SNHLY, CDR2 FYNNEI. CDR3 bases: TGTGCCAGCAGTGAGCGTCGCGCAAACACCGGGGAGCTGTTTTTT. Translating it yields CASSERRANTGELFF.

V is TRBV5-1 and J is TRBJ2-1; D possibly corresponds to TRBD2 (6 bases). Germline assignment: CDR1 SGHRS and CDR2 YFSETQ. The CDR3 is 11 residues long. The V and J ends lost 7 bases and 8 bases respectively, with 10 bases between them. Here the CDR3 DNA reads TGCGCCAGCCGACTAGGGGATGAGCAGTTCTTC. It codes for CASRLGDEQFF.

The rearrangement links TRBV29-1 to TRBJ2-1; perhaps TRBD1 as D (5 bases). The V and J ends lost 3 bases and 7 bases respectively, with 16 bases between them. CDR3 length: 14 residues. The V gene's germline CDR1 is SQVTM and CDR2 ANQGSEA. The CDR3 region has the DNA TGCAGCGTTGATTACGGGTTGAAGGGGAATGAGCAGTTCTTC. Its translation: CSVDYGLKGNEQFF.

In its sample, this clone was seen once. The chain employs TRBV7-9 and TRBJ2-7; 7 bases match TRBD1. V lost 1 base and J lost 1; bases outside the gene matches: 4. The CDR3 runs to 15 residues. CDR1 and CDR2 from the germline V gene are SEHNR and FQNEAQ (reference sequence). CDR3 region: CASSLGTGASYEQYF. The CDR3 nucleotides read TGTGCCAGCAGCTTAGGGACAGGCGCTTCCTACGAGCAGTACTTC.